Listed below are T cell receptor beta chains from one sample, sequenced in a study of cytotoxic CD8 clonotypes in ibrutinib-treated CLL. Profiling relied on immunoSEQ multiplex PCR, and the TCRdb table lists in-frame clones only, not all of them. The sample lists 35,000 to 40,000 clones, about three quarters seen once, with around a tenth in the top ten. This material consisted of PBMCs, taken at disease progression, from a patient treated with ibrutinib. Every receptor here comes from a human donor with chronic lymphocytic leukemia. CDR3s include the opening cysteine and the closing phenylalanine or tryptophan. The D gene is left open where the match is weak. The size field is filled for only some rows; it gives once, few, many or a size class.

D gene: .
J gene: TRBJ2-3
clone size: medium-sized
V gene: TRBV2
CDR3 DNA: TGTGCCAGCAGTGAAGGGATACTACTCACAGATACGCAGTATTTT
CDR3 protein: CASSEGILLTDTQYF

D gene: TRBD1
J gene: TRBJ2-3
clone size: few
V gene: TRBV7-9
CDR3 DNA: TGTGCCAGCAGCTTCGGACAGGGTTTCACAGATACGCAGTATTTT
CDR3 protein: CASSFGQGFTDTQYF

D gene: .
J gene: TRBJ2-5
clone size: .
V gene: TRBV20-1
CDR3 DNA: TGCAGTGCTACGGAGACCCAGTACTTC
CDR3 protein: CSATETQYF

D gene: .
J gene: TRBJ1-3
clone size: .
V gene: TRBV5-1
CDR3 DNA: TGCGCCAGCAGCTTGGGACAGCCGAGAAACACCATATATTTT
CDR3 protein: CASSLGQPRNTIYF

D gene: .
J gene: TRBJ2-1
clone size: .
V gene: TRBV5-5
CDR3 DNA: TGTGCCAGCAGCTTAACAGGGAGCCTCACCTACAATGAGCAGTTCTTC
CDR3 protein: CASSLTGSLTYNEQFF

D gene: TRBD1
J gene: TRBJ2-3
clone size: .
V gene: TRBV11-2
CDR3 DNA: TGTGCCAGCAGCCCCCGGGACAGCGAGGTAGATACGCAGTATTTT
CDR3 protein: CASSPRDSEVDTQYF

D gene: .
J gene: TRBJ2-1
clone size: .
V gene: TRBV27
CDR3 DNA: TGTGCCAGCAGACCAGGGGGGACCGCCAATGAGCAGTTCTTC
CDR3 protein: CASRPGGTANEQFF

D gene: .
J gene: TRBJ2-1
clone size: .
V gene: TRBV27
CDR3 DNA: TGTGCCAGCGGGGGTGAGCAGTTCTTC
CDR3 protein: CASGGEQFF

D gene: TRBD2
J gene: TRBJ2-1
clone size: .
V gene: TRBV28
CDR3 DNA: TGTGCCAGCAGTGCCTACAGGGTTAGGACTAGCGGGAGGGCCTACAATGAGCAGTTCTTC
CDR3 protein: CASSAYRVRTSGRAYNEQFF

D gene: .
J gene: TRBJ2-4
clone size: .
V gene: TRBV5-1
CDR3 DNA: TGCGCCAGCAGCTTGGAAGGGTCTCTGTCCAAAAACATTCAGTACTTC
CDR3 protein: CASSLEGSLSKNIQYF

D gene: .
J gene: TRBJ2-6
clone size: .
V gene: TRBV11-2
CDR3 DNA: TGTGCCAGCAGCTCCTCCTACTCTGGGGCCAACGTCCTGACTTTC
CDR3 protein: CASSSSYSGANVLTF

D gene: .
J gene: TRBJ1-5
clone size: .
V gene: TRBV2
CDR3 DNA: TGTGCCAGCAGACAGGGAAACGGCAATCAGCCCCAGCATTTT
CDR3 protein: CASRQGNGNQPQHF

D gene: .
J gene: TRBJ1-1
clone size: few
V gene: TRBV5-1
CDR3 DNA: TGCGCCAGCAGCTCACTATCGAGACTTGCAGTGACTGAAGCTTTCTTT
CDR3 protein: CASSSLSRLAVTEAFF

D gene: TRBD1
J gene: TRBJ1-1
clone size: .
V gene: TRBV11-3
CDR3 DNA: TGTGCCAGCAGCCCGACAGGGCAGACTGAAGCTTTCTTT
CDR3 protein: CASSPTGQTEAFF

D gene: TRBD2
J gene: TRBJ2-1
clone size: .
V gene: TRBV4-1
CDR3 DNA: TGCGCCAGCAGCCAAGGTTTAGGCAGCCTGTCGACTAGCGGGAGATTTGGTGAGCAGTTCTTC
CDR3 protein: CASSQGLGSLSTSGRFGEQFF

D gene: TRBD2
J gene: TRBJ2-7
clone size: .
V gene: TRBV5-1
CDR3 DNA: TGCGCCAGCAGCCCCATTGGGGGGGACTACGAGCAGTACTTC
CDR3 protein: CASSPIGGDYEQYF

D gene: TRBD2
J gene: TRBJ2-7
clone size: few
V gene: TRBV5-1
CDR3 DNA: TGCGCCAGCAGCTCCCTTGGACTAGCGGGAGGATACGAGCAGTACTTC
CDR3 protein: CASSSLGLAGGYEQYF

D gene: TRBD1
J gene: TRBJ1-2
clone size: .
V gene: TRBV30
CDR3 DNA: TGTGCCTGGAGTGCCCTTGGACAGGGAGGCTATGGCTACACCTTC
CDR3 protein: CAWSALGQGGYGYTF

D gene: .
J gene: TRBJ1-6
clone size: .
V gene: TRBV4-1
CDR3 DNA: TGCGCCAGCAGCCCCGGACGGCCTGTACGAAAAAATTCACCCCTCCACTTT
CDR3 protein: CASSPGRPVRKNSPLHF

D gene: .
J gene: TRBJ2-5
clone size: .
V gene: TRBV9
CDR3 DNA: TGTGCCAGCAGCGAAAGAAAAGACAGGAACCGGGAGGAGACCCAGTACTTC
CDR3 protein: CASSERKDRNREETQYF

D gene: .
J gene: TRBJ2-7
clone size: few
V gene: TRBV7-9
CDR3 DNA: TGTGCCAGCAGTCGAGAGGAGTCCTACGAGCAGTACTTC
CDR3 protein: CASSREESYEQYF

D gene: .
J gene: TRBJ1-4
clone size: few
V gene: TRBV7-9
CDR3 DNA: TGTGCCAGCAGCTTAATGCAGGGAGACGAAAAACTGTTTTTT
CDR3 protein: CASSLMQGDEKLFF

D gene: .
J gene: TRBJ1-5
clone size: .
V gene: TRBV27
CDR3 DNA: TGTGCCAGCAGCCCAATTTACCCTCAGCCCCAGCATTTT
CDR3 protein: CASSPIYPQPQHF

D gene: TRBD1
J gene: TRBJ1-6
clone size: few
V gene: TRBV7-9
CDR3 DNA: TGTGCCAGCAGAGCAGGGACAGCGGTTAATTCACCCCTCCACTTT
CDR3 protein: CASRAGTAVNSPLHF

D gene: TRBD1
J gene: TRBJ1-5
clone size: few
V gene: TRBV7-9
CDR3 DNA: TGTGCCAGCAGCTTGGGACAGGGGGCCTACAATCAGCCCCAGCATTTT
CDR3 protein: CASSLGQGAYNQPQHF

D gene: TRBD2
J gene: TRBJ2-7
clone size: .
V gene: TRBV6-5
CDR3 DNA: TGTGCCAGCAGGGCTAGCGGTCCCTACGAGCAGTACTTC
CDR3 protein: CASRASGPYEQYF

D gene: TRBD1
J gene: TRBJ2-3
clone size: .
V gene: TRBV5-1
CDR3 DNA: TGCGCCAGCAGCCTAAACGGACAGGCGACCACAGATACGCAGTATTTT
CDR3 protein: CASSLNGQATTDTQYF

D gene: .
J gene: TRBJ1-1
clone size: .
V gene: TRBV10-2
CDR3 DNA: TGCGCCAGCAGTGGGTCCGGGACCGCGAACACTGAAGCTTTCTTT
CDR3 protein: CASSGSGTANTEAFF

D gene: TRBD2
J gene: TRBJ2-3
clone size: .
V gene: TRBV4-1
CDR3 DNA: TGCGCCAGCAGCCGGATAGGGAGGGACTTCGGCACAGATACGCAGTATTTT
CDR3 protein: CASSRIGRDFGTDTQYF

D gene: .
J gene: TRBJ2-5
clone size: .
V gene: TRBV7-7
CDR3 DNA: TGTGCTAGCAGCTCGGGGGAGCGTCGGTACTTC
CDR3 protein: CASSSGERRYF

D gene: .
J gene: TRBJ1-2
clone size: .
V gene: TRBV18
CDR3 DNA: TGTGCCAGCTCACCAACAACGATGGGAGGTGGTAACTATGGCTACACCTTC
CDR3 protein: CASSPTTMGGGNYGYTF

D gene: .
J gene: TRBJ2-7
clone size: .
V gene: TRBV6-5
CDR3 DNA: TGTGCCAGCAGTTACTCGTTCCCCCATAGCTCCTACGAGCAGTACTTC
CDR3 protein: CASSYSFPHSSYEQYF

D gene: TRBD1
J gene: TRBJ2-2
clone size: few
V gene: TRBV6-5
CDR3 DNA: TGTGCCAGCAGTGGACAGGGGCCGAACACCGGGGAGCTGTTTTTT
CDR3 protein: CASSGQGPNTGELFF

D gene: .
J gene: TRBJ2-3
clone size: .
V gene: TRBV15
CDR3 DNA: TGTGCCACCAGCAGAGAACTGATCCGGGGGAGCACAGATACGCAGTATTTT
CDR3 protein: CATSRELIRGSTDTQYF

D gene: .
J gene: TRBJ2-5
clone size: .
V gene: TRBV18
CDR3 DNA: TGTGCCACCCTGACCCCCAACGGAGAGACCCAGTACTTC
CDR3 protein: CATLTPNGETQYF

D gene: .
J gene: TRBJ2-7
clone size: .
V gene: TRBV27
CDR3 DNA: TGTGCCAGCAGTACGCAGAGGGGTCCCTACGAGCAGTACTTC
CDR3 protein: CASSTQRGPYEQYF

D gene: TRBD1
J gene: TRBJ2-2
clone size: .
V gene: TRBV29-1
CDR3 DNA: TGCAGCGTTGGGGACAGGGTCTTCGCACCGGTAGAGCTGTTTTTT
CDR3 protein: CSVGDRVFAPVELFF

D gene: .
J gene: TRBJ2-3
clone size: .
V gene: TRBV13
CDR3 DNA: TGTGCCAGCAGCGGGACCGGGACCATACTCGAGGGCACAGATACGCAGTATTTT
CDR3 protein: CASSGTGTILEGTDTQYF

D gene: .
J gene: TRBJ1-5
clone size: .
V gene: TRBV7-2
CDR3 DNA: TGTGCCAGCAGCACCTTGGATCAGCCCCAGCATTTT
CDR3 protein: CASSTLDQPQHF

D gene: TRBD1
J gene: TRBJ2-7
clone size: .
V gene: TRBV7-9
CDR3 DNA: TGTGCCAGCAGCCGGGACAGCCCCTACGAGCAGTACTTC
CDR3 protein: CASSRDSPYEQYF

D gene: TRBD1
J gene: TRBJ1-4
clone size: .
V gene: TRBV5-4
CDR3 DNA: TGTGCCAGCAGCTTCGCTCCGGGACAGGGGGCTGAAAAACTGTTTTTT
CDR3 protein: CASSFAPGQGAEKLFF

D gene: TRBD2
J gene: TRBJ2-1
clone size: .
V gene: TRBV11-2
CDR3 DNA: TGTGCCAGCAGCGTTCTAGCGGGAGGGGTCAATGAGCAGTTCTTC
CDR3 protein: CASSVLAGGVNEQFF

D gene: TRBD1
J gene: TRBJ2-1
clone size: .
V gene: TRBV25-1
CDR3 DNA: TGTGCCAGCAGTGACACTGGGACAGATACTTACAATGAGCAGTTCTTC
CDR3 protein: CASSDTGTDTYNEQFF